This TCR beta chain was observed in a study of T cell responses to AZD1222 COVID-19 vaccine. Points from the study as a whole: Mostly white British, mostly female donors; authors suggested clonal diversity may be underestimated. Just a handful of AZD1222 recipients were seropositive at baseline.

The protocol was immunoSEQ multiplex PCR, while the TCRdb copy is restricted to in-frame clones and leaves out a portion. The table has about 150,000 clones, 89% seen once. Worth noting for this clone: The antigen remains undetermined.

The CDR3 has 18 residues. With 4 bases clipped from V and 4 bases from J, the junction kept 12 bases outside the gene matches. CDR1 MDHEN and CDR2 SYDVKM come from the germline V gene. The TCR sequence derives from an adult in good health. The sample here was peripheral blood, taken on day 0 of AZD1222 vaccination. The chain couples TRBV28 to TRBJ2-3; TRBD2 agrees at 12 bases. This chain's CDR3 is CASSSVLAGGLQSDTQYF. DNA of the CDR3: TGTGCCAGCAGTTCCGTGCTAGCGGGAGGGCTCCAGTCAGATACGCAGTATTTT.